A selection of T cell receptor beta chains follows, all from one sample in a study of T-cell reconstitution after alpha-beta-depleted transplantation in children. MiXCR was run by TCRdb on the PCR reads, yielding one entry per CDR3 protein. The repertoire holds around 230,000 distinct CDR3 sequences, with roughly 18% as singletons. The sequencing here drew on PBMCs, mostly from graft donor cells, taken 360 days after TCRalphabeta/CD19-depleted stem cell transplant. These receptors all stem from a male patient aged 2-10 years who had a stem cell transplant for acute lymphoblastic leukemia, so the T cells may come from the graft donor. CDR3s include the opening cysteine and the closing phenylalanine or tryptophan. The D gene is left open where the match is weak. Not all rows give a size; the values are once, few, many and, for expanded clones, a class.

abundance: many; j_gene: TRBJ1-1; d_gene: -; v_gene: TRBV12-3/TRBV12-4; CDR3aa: CASSYRGEGRGLTEAFF; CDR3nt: TGTGCCAGCAGCTACCGGGGTGAAGGGAGGGGTTTGACTGAAGCTTTCTTT
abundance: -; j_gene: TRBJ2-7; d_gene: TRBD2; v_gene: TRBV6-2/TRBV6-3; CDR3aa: CASSYSASGEYEQYF; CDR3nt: TGTGCCAGCAGTTACTCGGCCAGCGGGGAGTACGAGCAGTACTTC
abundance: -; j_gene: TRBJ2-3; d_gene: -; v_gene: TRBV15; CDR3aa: CATSRETDTQYF; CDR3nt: TGTGCCACCAGCAGAGAGACAGATACGCAGTATTTT
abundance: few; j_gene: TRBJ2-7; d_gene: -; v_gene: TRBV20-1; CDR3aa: CSARDLGPDSYEQYF; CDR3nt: TGCAGTGCTAGAGATCTAGGACCGGATTCTTACGAGCAGTACTTC
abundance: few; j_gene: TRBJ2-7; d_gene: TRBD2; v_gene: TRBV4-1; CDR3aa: CASSQLGLTNYEQYF; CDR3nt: TGCGCCAGCAGCCAATTGGGACTAACCAACTACGAGCAGTACTTC
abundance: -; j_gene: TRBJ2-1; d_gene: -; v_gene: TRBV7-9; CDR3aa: CASSSQPRRHNEQFF; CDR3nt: TGTGCCAGCAGTTCTCAGCCCCGAAGGCACAATGAGCAGTTCTTC
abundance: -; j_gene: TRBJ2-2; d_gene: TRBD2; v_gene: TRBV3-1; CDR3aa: CASSQVSGKNTGELFF; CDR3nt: TGTGCCAGCAGCCAAGTTAGCGGGAAGAACACCGGGGAGCTGTTTTTT
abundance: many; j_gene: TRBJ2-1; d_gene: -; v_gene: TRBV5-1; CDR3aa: CASSLGTALYGEQFF; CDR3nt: TGCGCCAGCAGCTTAGGGACGGCGTTGTACGGTGAGCAGTTCTTC
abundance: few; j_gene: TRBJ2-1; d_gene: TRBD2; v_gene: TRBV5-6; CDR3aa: CASSLEISGVEEQFF; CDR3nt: TGTGCCAGCAGCTTGGAGATTAGCGGGGTCGAAGAGCAGTTCTTC
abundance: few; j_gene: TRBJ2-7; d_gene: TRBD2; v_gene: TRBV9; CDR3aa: CASSPREGRSSYEQYF; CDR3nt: TGTGCCAGCAGCCCAAGGGAGGGGAGATCCTCCTACGAGCAGTACTTC
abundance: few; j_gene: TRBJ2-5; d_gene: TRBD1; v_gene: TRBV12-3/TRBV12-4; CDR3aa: CASSPGTGLEETQYF; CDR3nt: TGTGCCAGCAGCCCTGGGACAGGGCTAGAAGAGACCCAGTACTTC
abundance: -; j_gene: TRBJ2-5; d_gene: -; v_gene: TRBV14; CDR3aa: CASSHDGGEETQYF; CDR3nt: TGTGCCAGCAGCCACGACGGAGGGGAAGAGACCCAGTACTTC
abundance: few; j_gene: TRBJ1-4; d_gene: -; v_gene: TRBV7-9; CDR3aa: CASSLRPNELFF; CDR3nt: TGTGCCAGCAGCTTACGCCCGAACGAACTGTTTTTT
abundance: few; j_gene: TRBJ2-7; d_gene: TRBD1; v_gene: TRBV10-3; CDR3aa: CAISHKDRGVYEQYF; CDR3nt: TGTGCCATCAGTCACAAAGACAGGGGTGTCTACGAGCAGTACTTC
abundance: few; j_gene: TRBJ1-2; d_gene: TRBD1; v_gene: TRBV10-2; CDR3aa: CASTGQGPDVGYGYTF; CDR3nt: TGCGCCAGCACGGGACAGGGGCCCGACGTGGGCTATGGCTACACCTTC
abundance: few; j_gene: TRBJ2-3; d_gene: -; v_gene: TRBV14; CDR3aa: CASSQDLTDTDTQYF; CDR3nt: TGTGCCAGCAGCCAAGATCTCACCGACACAGATACGCAGTATTTT
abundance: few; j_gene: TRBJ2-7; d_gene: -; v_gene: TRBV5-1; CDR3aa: CASSSREPYEQYF; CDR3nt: TGCGCCAGCAGCTCCAGGGAGCCCTACGAGCAGTACTTC
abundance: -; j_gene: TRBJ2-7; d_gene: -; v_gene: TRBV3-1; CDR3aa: CASSQRLTGFTYEQYF; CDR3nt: TGTGCCAGCAGCCAACGTCTAACGGGTTTTACCTACGAGCAGTACTTC
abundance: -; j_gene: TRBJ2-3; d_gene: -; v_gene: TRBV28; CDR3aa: CASSLLTGTVSTDTQYF; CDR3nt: TGTGCCAGCAGTTTATTAACCGGGACTGTGAGCACAGATACGCAGTATTTT
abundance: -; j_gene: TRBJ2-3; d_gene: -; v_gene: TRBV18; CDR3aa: CASSSSSPPTGTDTQYF; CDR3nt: TGTGCCAGCTCATCGTCTTCCCCTCCGACTGGCACAGATACGCAGTATTTT
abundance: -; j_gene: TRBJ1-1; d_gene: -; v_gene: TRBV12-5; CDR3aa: CASGPSRDTEAFF; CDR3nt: TGTGCTAGTGGTCCGTCAAGGGACACTGAAGCTTTCTTT
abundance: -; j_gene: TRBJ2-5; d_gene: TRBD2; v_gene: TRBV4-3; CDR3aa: CASSKSSRRGGGETQYF; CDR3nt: TGCGCCAGCAGCAAATCCTCCAGGCGGGGGGGCGGTGAGACCCAGTACTTC
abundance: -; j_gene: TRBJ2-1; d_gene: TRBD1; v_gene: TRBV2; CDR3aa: CASSERQGSYNEQFF; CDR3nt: TGTGCCAGCAGTGAAAGACAGGGGTCCTACAATGAGCAGTTCTTC
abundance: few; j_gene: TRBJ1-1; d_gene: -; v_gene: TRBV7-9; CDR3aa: CASSYFGGNTEAFF; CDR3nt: TGTGCCAGCAGCTATTTTGGGGGGAACACTGAAGCTTTCTTT
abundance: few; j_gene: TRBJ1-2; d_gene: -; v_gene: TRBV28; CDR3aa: CASSDSRYGYTF; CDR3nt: TGTGCCAGCAGCGACAGTCGGTATGGCTACACCTTC
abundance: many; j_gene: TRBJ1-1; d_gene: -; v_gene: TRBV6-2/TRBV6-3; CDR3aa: CASRDTGSLEAFF; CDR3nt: TGTGCCAGCAGGGATACCGGGAGCCTTGAAGCTTTCTTT
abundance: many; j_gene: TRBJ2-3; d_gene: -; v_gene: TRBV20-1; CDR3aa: CSASRQSSTDTQYF; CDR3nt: TGCAGTGCTAGCCGGCAGAGCAGCACAGATACGCAGTATTTT
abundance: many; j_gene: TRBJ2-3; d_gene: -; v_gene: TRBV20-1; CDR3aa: CSARDRGVPDTQYF; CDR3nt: TGCAGTGCTAGAGATCGAGGGGTCCCAGATACGCAGTATTTT
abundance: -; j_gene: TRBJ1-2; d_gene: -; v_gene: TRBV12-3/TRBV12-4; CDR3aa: CASSLRRQILDYGYTF; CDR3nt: TGTGCCAGCAGTTTACGTAGGCAGATTCTCGACTATGGCTACACCTTC
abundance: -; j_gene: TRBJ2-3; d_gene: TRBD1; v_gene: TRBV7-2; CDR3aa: CASSLSQTGADTQYF; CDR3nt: TGTGCCAGCAGCTTATCGCAAACAGGGGCAGATACGCAGTATTTT
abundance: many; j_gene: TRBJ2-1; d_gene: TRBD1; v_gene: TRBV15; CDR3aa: CATSRGQGSIYNEQFF; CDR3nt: TGTGCCACCAGCAGAGGACAGGGATCCATCTACAATGAGCAGTTCTTC
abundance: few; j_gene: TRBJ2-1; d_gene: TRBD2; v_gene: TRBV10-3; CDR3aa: CAISDGTSGGNEQFF; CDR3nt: TGTGCCATCAGTGACGGGACTAGCGGGGGTAATGAGCAGTTCTTC